This TCR beta chain was observed in a study of CD8+ T cells in alopecia areata. The treatment here: oral pan-JAK inhibitor, 5-10 mg twice daily. The CDR3 covers 12 residues. With V trimmed by 3 bases and J by 9 bases, 5 bases remained unmatched. Germline V gene lookup returns CDR1 SGHVS and CDR2 FQNEAQ. Extraction and reverse transcription of RNA yielded cDNA as the sequencing template. The method was immunoSEQ multiplex PCR; TCRdb's version includes in-frame clones alone and lacks a portion of them. Altogether 160,000 or so clones are present, around 58% being singletons, with the ten largest covering roughly 17%.

This sequence joins TRBV7-8 and TRBJ2-7; 7 nucleotides match TRBD1. Sequenced material: CD4+ T cells sorted from blood, taken at approximately week 55, from a patient treated with tofacitinib. The origin of this receptor is a human donor with alopecia areata. The CDR3 DNA reads TGTGCCAGCAGCTTGGACCACAGGGGGCAGTACTTC. Protein product: CASSLDHRGQYF.